This entry lists 4 T cell receptor beta chains sequenced from one sample in a study of post-analysis software for immune sequencing data. Study conclusions and caveats: Roughly five TRBV segments appeared more often in patients than in controls, and TRBV5-6, TRBV5-1 and TRBV20-1 were among these.

What these receptors recognize is not known. Unique molecular identifiers featured in each of the TCR beta cDNA libraries. From the PCR reads, TCRdb called clonotypes with MiXCR, one entry per CDR3 protein. The repertoire holds 650,000 to 900,000 distinct CDR3 sequences, 35% to 55% seen once, with approximately 4.4% in the top ten. Specimen: blood. The receptors come from a girl aged 10-17 years with multiple sclerosis.

J is TRBJ2-7 and V is TRBV25-1; no reliable D call. The closer fit of TRBJ2-5 to the DNA end suggests the J call may be wrong. Germline V gene lookup returns CDR1 MGHDK and CDR2 SYGVNS. The CDR3 has 13 residues. CDR3 sequence reads: CASSSTSGQTQYF. Written as DNA, the CDR3 is TGTGCCAGCAGTTCCACCTCCGGGCAGACCCAGTACTTC.

The rearrangement joins TRBV6-5 to TRBJ2-5; D tentatively fits TRBD1 or TRBD2 (5 bases each). Germline CDR1 and CDR2: MNHEY and SVGAGI. This CDR3 is 14 amino acids long. V was shortened by 4 bases and J by 11 bases, with 20 bases between the two germline ends. The CDR3 nucleotides read TGTGCCAGCAGTTCCAGGGTGAGGGTGGGTGAGCAGTACTTC. This sequence encodes CASSSRVRVGEQYF.

In nucleotides, the CDR3 is TGCAGTGCTGGAGGACTAGCTACAGATACGCAGTATTTT. Its translation is CSAGGLATDTQYF. This chain connects TRBV20-1 to TRBJ2-3; 8 nucleotides match TRBD2. The germline CDR1 and CDR2 sequences are DFQATT and SNEGSKA (reference sequence). The CDR3 covers 13 residues. Trimming took 5 bases from V and 3 from J; bases not matched to a gene: 4.

This sequence joins TRBV5-6 and TRBJ1-2, with TRBD1 matching over 7 bases. Germline V CDR1 and CDR2: SGHDT, YYEEEE. CDR3 length: 15 amino acids. Trimming cost V 1 base and J 8 bases; bases outside gene matches: 11. The CDR3 sequence: CASSLTGTAVVGYTF. In DNA form, the CDR3 reads TGTGCCAGCAGCTTGACCGGGACAGCCGTCGTGGGCTACACCTTC.